The 5 T cell receptor beta chains below were found in one sample sequenced in a study of Ad26.COV2.S vaccination and SARS-CoV-2 variants. Assay: immunoSEQ multiplex PCR; the TCRdb copy retains only in-frame clones and omits some. The table records roughly 500,000 clones, 89% of them present only once. Treatment described: some 19 received Ad26.COV2.S at low or high dose, single or two shots; 5 received placebo; per-sample allocation not given. Specimen acquisition occurred on day 63 following the initial vaccine or placebo injection. Sequenced material: peripheral blood, taken in a trial of Ad26.COV2.S vaccine versus placebo. Receptors were obtained from a person between 18 and 65 years old who received the Ad26.COV2.S COVID-19 vaccine or a placebo.

A single count supports this clone. J is TRBJ1-4 and V is TRBV25-1; D call uncertain. Germline V lookup: CDR1 MGHDK, CDR2 SYGVNS. The CDR3 has 13 amino acids. The V gene lost 5 bases and the J gene lost 5 bases, with 9 bases spanning the gap. The CDR3, as DNA: TGTGCCAGCAGTAGAGTACCCAATGAAAAACTGTTTTTT. As protein: CASSRVPNEKLFF.

This rearrangement joins TRBV5-1 to TRBJ1-4; 7 bases line up with TRBD1. CDR1 and CDR2 (germline): SGHRS, YFSETQ. Losses at the gene ends were 4 bases for V and 13 bases for J; bases not matched to a gene: 4. This CDR3 has 11 amino acids. DNA of the CDR3: TGCGCCAGCAGCCCAGGGGGAAGACTGTTTTTT. Its translation is CASSPGGRLFF.

This clone was observed once. In DNA form, the CDR3 reads TGTGCCAGCAGCTTGACAGGGGGCGGAGGTATCTACAATGAGCAGTTCTTC. Its translation: CASSLTGGGGIYNEQFF. The chain employs TRBV5-6 and TRBJ2-1, with TRBD1 matching over 9 bases. The germline V gene has CDR1 SGHDT and CDR2 YYEEEE. With V trimmed by 1 base and J by 3 bases, 8 bases remained unmatched. The length of the CDR3 is 17 residues.

This chain links TRBV5-5 with TRBJ2-5, with 7 bases aligning to TRBD1. Germline V CDR1 and CDR2: SGHKS, YYEKEE (reference sequence). The CDR3 has 14 amino acids. V gave up 4 bases and J gave up 3 bases; unmatched junction bases: 6. Here the CDR3 DNA reads TGTGCCAGCAGCAGGGGACAGTGGGAAGAGACCCAGTACTTC. It codes for CASSRGQWEETQYF.

The rearrangement uses TRBV19 and TRBJ1-2; TRBD1 is a possible D gene (6 bases). This CDR3 has 14 amino acids. From germline, CDR1 is LNHDA and CDR2 SQIVND (reference sequence). Trimming cost V 3 bases and J 4 bases, with 12 bases left between them. The CDR3 region is CASSISRGPYGYTF. As DNA, the CDR3 is TGTGCCAGTAGTATTAGTCGGGGGCCCTATGGCTACACCTTC.